Listed below are T cell receptor beta chains from one sample, sequenced in a study of T cells in localized non-small cell lung cancer. Only in-frame clones appear in the TCRdb table, and some are missing; sequencing was by immunoSEQ multiplex PCR. The sample lists 25,000 to 35,000 clones, roughly nine tenths occurring once. The sequences come from peripheral blood, collected before any cancer treatment. The receptors derive from a woman aged 40 to 75 with stage I lung adenocarcinoma. CDR3s include the opening cysteine and the closing phenylalanine or tryptophan. Each record gives: CDR3 protein, V gene, J gene.

CDR3: CASSQNPGTTHYNEQFF
V: TRBV4-1
J: TRBJ2-1

CDR3: CASSLAAQGHNEQFF
V: TRBV5-1
J: TRBJ2-1

CDR3: CASSLEGAGANTGELFF
V: TRBV11-2
J: TRBJ2-2

CDR3: CASSRTGGLQSYEQYF
V: TRBV5-6
J: TRBJ2-7

CDR3: CASSPVETQYF
V: TRBV18
J: TRBJ2-5

CDR3: CASSQRSSTDTQYF
V: TRBV7-6
J: TRBJ2-3

CDR3: CASSPSAAGPSTDTQYF
V: TRBV5-1
J: TRBJ2-3

CDR3: CASKGGRGEQETQYF
V: TRBV2
J: TRBJ2-5

CDR3: CASSGRDSGVEQYF
V: TRBV13
J: TRBJ2-7

CDR3: CASSFQGTGGYTEAFF
V: TRBV5-1
J: TRBJ1-1

CDR3: CASSLRDRDYEQYF
V: TRBV13
J: TRBJ2-7

CDR3: CASSYQDSYEQYF
V: TRBV6-5
J: TRBJ2-7

CDR3: CASSFVQSAGELFF
V: TRBV6-6
J: TRBJ2-2

CDR3: CASRSSGNTEAFF
V: TRBV6-5
J: TRBJ1-1

CDR3: CASSSGVGETQYF
V: TRBV7-6
J: TRBJ2-5

CDR3: CSASTGGRGETQYF
V: TRBV29-1
J: TRBJ2-5

CDR3: CASSFSPGNAFF
V: TRBV28
J: TRBJ1-1

CDR3: CASSLGTGGPETQYF
V: TRBV11-2
J: TRBJ2-5

CDR3: CASSFRGQRGTEAFF
V: TRBV19
J: TRBJ1-1

CDR3: CASSHAPEWFF
V: TRBV28
J: TRBJ1-4

CDR3: CASRDEPAVRTEAFF
V: TRBV2
J: TRBJ1-1

CDR3: CASSDRVEQYF
V: TRBV2
J: TRBJ2-7

CDR3: CASSWDRGNEQFF
V: TRBV27
J: TRBJ2-1

CDR3: CASNTPSRGGKETQYF
V: TRBV6-6
J: TRBJ2-5

CDR3: CASSLSNRDTQYF
V: TRBV27
J: TRBJ2-3

CDR3: CASSVTTSTDTQYF
V: TRBV7-2
J: TRBJ2-3

CDR3: CASSQDGAGWKTQYF
V: TRBV4-3
J: TRBJ2-5

CDR3: CASSEPGGEETQYF
V: TRBV6-1
J: TRBJ2-5

CDR3: CASSSTLYEQFF
V: TRBV9
J: TRBJ2-1

CDR3: CASSPGTGYFYNEQFF
V: TRBV27
J: TRBJ2-1

CDR3: CASSLQGAVSYTF
V: TRBV28
J: TRBJ1-2

CDR3: CASSLTGPNYGYTF
V: TRBV28
J: TRBJ1-2

CDR3: CASSPWLAGMETQYF
V: TRBV6-5
J: TRBJ2-5

CDR3: CASRLGPNSNQPQHF
V: TRBV6-1
J: TRBJ1-5

CDR3: CASSPGAGSSNQPQHF
V: TRBV5-1
J: TRBJ1-5

CDR3: CASSFPTGGMGKLFF
V: TRBV28
J: TRBJ1-4